This TCR beta chain was retrieved from a study of control samples from healthy donors and cancer patients. The V end lost 4 bases, the J end lost 8 bases, and 12 bases lay between the germline ends. The CDR3 has 12 amino acids. CDR1 GTSNPN and CDR2 SVGIG come from the germline V gene (reference sequence). Clones were sequenced by immunoSEQ multiplex PCR, and TCRdb holds only the in-frame ones, with some missing. Of 95,000 to 150,000 clones in the sample, approximately 92% were seen once. In its sample, this clone was seen once. This receptor was identified in a man older than 75 with head and neck cancer. The material sequenced was PBMCs. V gene TRBV30 combines with J gene TRBJ1-3; tentative D call: TRBD1 (5 bases). CDR3 loop: CAWNGGADTIYF. The CDR3 DNA reads TGTGCCTGGAATGGAGGGGCAGACACCATATATTTT.